One T cell receptor beta chain is described in this entry. Treatment defined: 19 received Ad26.COV2.S at low or high dose, single or two shots; several received placebo; per-sample allocation not given. Day 63 after the first vaccine or placebo injection was the time point for sampling. This entry belongs to a study of Ad26.COV2.S vaccination and SARS-CoV-2 variants. Clones were read by immunoSEQ multiplex PCR, and TCRdb kept only the in-frame ones, dropping some. The top ten clones hold around 3.7% of a sample with a few hundred thousand clones, around 87% of them seen once. The CDR3 consists of 15 residues. Per germline, CDR1 LNHNV and CDR2 YYDKDF (reference sequence). V was pared by 7 bases and J by 3 bases, with 16 bases between.

The sample in question was peripheral blood, obtained in a trial of Ad26.COV2.S vaccine versus placebo. This chain uses TRBV15 with TRBJ1-5; D gene uncertain. This receptor was obtained from a person between 18 and 60 years old who received the Ad26.COV2.S COVID-19 vaccine or a placebo. The chain's CDR3 is CATKLWEGNNQPQHF. CDR3 nucleotides: TGTGCCACCAAGTTGTGGGAAGGCAACAATCAGCCCCAGCATTTT.